The 27 T cell receptor beta chains reported below all come from one sample, sequenced in a study of T-cell memory formation after mild COVID-19. In TCRdb, the 5' RACE reads were re-called with MiXCR into one record per CDR3 protein. The sample carries 550,000 to 600,000 distinct CDR3 sequences, less than 25% recorded once. Sequencing used PBMCs or a T cell subset sorted from them (not recorded which). The receptors shown here come from an adult woman who had mild COVID-19 (a few samples of this study predate the infection). Cell type and time point are not known.

This clonotype has ten or more counts. The chain has TRBV4-2 and TRBJ1-5, with D uncertain. Looked up from germline, CDR1 is LGHNA and CDR2 is YNFKEQ. This CDR3 contains 18 residues. V lost 4 bases to trimming and J lost 0 bases, with 19 bases between them. In DNA form, the CDR3 reads TGTGCCAGCAGCCCCACCCCCGGCGCAATGGATAGCAATCAGCCCCAGCATTTT. It encodes CASSPTPGAMDSNQPQHF.

The sample holds a few counts of this clonotype. The chain uses TRBV30 and TRBJ1-5; 7 nucleotides agree with TRBD1. This CDR3 is 14 amino acids long. Germline assignment: CDR1 GTSNPN and CDR2 SVGIG (reference sequence). V was pared by 1 base and J by 7 bases, with 7 bases of the junction left unmatched. CDR3 sequence: CAWSGQGVAQPQHF. The DNA for the CDR3 is TGTGCCTGGAGTGGTCAGGGGGTAGCCCAGCCCCAGCATTTT.

This clonotype has more than one count but fewer than ten. This rearrangement joins TRBV4-1 to TRBJ1-6, with 8 bases that match TRBD1. The J segment lost 7 bases and the V segment lost 4 bases, leaving 6 bases of the junction unmatched. The germline CDR1 and CDR2 sequences are MGHRA and YSYEKL. The CDR3 runs 15 residues. CDR3 sequence (DNA): TGCGCCAGCAGCCCGGCGCAGGGGGCAAATTCACCCCTCCACTTT. Translation gives CASSPAQGANSPLHF.

This chain connects TRBV10-3 to TRBJ1-2, with 10 nucleotides matching TRBD1. CDR3 length: 17 residues. Trimming at V came to 3 bases and at J to 8 bases, leaving 15 bases not matched to a gene. Looked up from germline, CDR1 is ENHRY and CDR2 is SYGVKD. This CDR3 is CAISDPTGTGAGGGYTF. In DNA, the CDR3 is TGTGCCATCAGTGATCCCACCGGGACAGGGGCCGGGGGAGGCTACACCTTC.

This clonotype came up a few times. V gene TRBV3-1 combines with J gene TRBJ2-1; no firm D call. With 9 bases removed from V and 5 bases from J, the gap between germline ends came to 8 bases. Germline-derived CDR1 and CDR2 are LGHDT and YNNKEL (reference sequence). The CDR3 loop spans 11 amino acids. CDR3 nucleotide sequence: TGTGCCAGTACCCTAAACAATGAGCAGTTCTTC. Translation gives CASTLNNEQFF.

This clonotype was detected only a few times. The chain has TRBV9 and TRBJ2-7; 10 nucleotides align to TRBD2. CDR3 size: 15 residues. Germline CDR1 and CDR2: SGDLS and YYNGEE. J lost 2 bases, V lost 3 bases, and 5 bases had no gene match. CDR3 sequence (DNA): TGTGCCAGCAGCGGGGGGACTAGCGCGACCTACGAGCAGTACTTC. Its protein product is CASSGGTSATYEQYF.

This chain links TRBV6-2 or TRBV6-3 with TRBJ2-1; 10 bases are a match to TRBD2. The V and J ends lost 6 bases and 7 bases, in that order; junction bases with no gene match: 15. CDR1 and CDR2 (germline): MNHEY, SVGEGT. The CDR3 is 17 residues long. CDR3 protein: CASSPVTAVTSGNEQFF. CDR3 nucleotides: TGTGCCAGCAGCCCAGTTACGGCGGTGACTAGCGGGAATGAGCAGTTCTTC.

This rearrangement joins TRBV5-1 to TRBJ2-7; 8 bases fit TRBD1. The ends lost 4 bases at V and 2 bases at J; junction bases unmatched: 5. This CDR3 is built from 14 residues. Germline lookup yields CDR1 SGHRS and CDR2 YFSETQ. This CDR3 is CASSQTGDPYEQYF. Written as DNA, the CDR3 is TGCGCCAGCAGCCAGACAGGGGACCCCTACGAGCAGTACTTC. The complete variable domain, with remaining parts taken from reference TRBV5-1 and TRBJ2-7, reads KAGVTQTPRYLIKTRGQQVTLSCSPISGHRSVSWYQQTPGQGLQFLFEYFSETQRNKGNFPGRFSGRQFSNSRSEMNVSTLELGDSALYLCASSQTGDPYEQYFGPGTRLTVT.

The J gene is TRBJ2-1, the V gene TRBV12-3 or TRBV12-4; 8 bases fit TRBD1. The V and J ends lost 6 bases and 8 bases, in that order; junction bases with no gene match: 9. The CDR3 is 14 amino acids. As DNA, the CDR3 is TGTGCCAGCAGGTCGACAGGGGCGTTAGATGAGCAGTTCTTC. It yields the protein CASRSTGALDEQFF.

This clonotype was observed a handful of times. The V and J genes are TRBV19 and TRBJ2-4, with 7 bases aligning to TRBD2. Germline CDR1 reads LNHDA; CDR2 reads SQIVND (reference sequence). V shed 7 bases, J shed 0 bases, and the junction held 6 bases outside the gene matches. CDR3 length equals 15 residues. CDR3 DNA sequence: TGTGCCAGTAATCCTAGCGGACTAGCCAAAAACATTCAGTACTTC. Residues: CASNPSGLAKNIQYF.

The CDR3 region is CAGTLRDLFTDTQYF. The CDR3 DNA reads TGTGCCGGCACCCTCCGGGACCTCTTCACAGATACGCAGTATTTT. This rearrangement joins TRBV12-3 or TRBV12-4 to TRBJ2-3; the D gene could be TRBD1 or TRBD2 (5 bases each). V was cut by 11 bases and J by 2 bases, with 20 bases left in between. This CDR3 has 15 residues.

V usage is TRBV12-3 or TRBV12-4 and J usage is TRBJ2-2; 9 bases agree with TRBD1. This CDR3 has 15 residues. V shed 6 bases and J 6 bases; nucleotides not matched to a gene: 8. CDR3 sequence (DNA): TGTGCCAGCAGATCAGACAGGGGGAGAGCCGGGGAGCTGTTTTTT. As protein: CASRSDRGRAGELFF.

The chain recombines TRBV7-9 with TRBJ1-1, with 7 positions matching TRBD1. J lost 0 bases, V lost 5 bases, and 6 bases had no gene match. The length of the CDR3 is 15 residues. Germline V CDR1 and CDR2: SEHNR, FQNEAQ (reference sequence). The CDR3 is CASSTLTGLNTEAFF. The CDR3 nucleotides are TGTGCCAGCAGCACCCTGACAGGGCTGAACACTGAAGCTTTCTTT.

The sample holds a few counts of this clonotype. The chain carries TRBV7-9 and TRBJ2-6; D gene ambiguous. The germline V gene has CDR1 SEHNR and CDR2 FQNEAQ (reference sequence). V was cut by 4 bases and J by 2 bases, with 6 bases left in between. The CDR3 covers 14 residues. The CDR3 loop reads CASSSRAGANVLTF. The DNA of the CDR3 is TGTGCCAGCAGCTCTCGAGCTGGGGCCAACGTCCTGACTTTC.

This clonotype was seen at least ten times. The chain carries TRBV12-3 or TRBV12-4 and TRBJ2-3, with D tentatively TRBD2 (6 bases). V shed 2 bases and J shed 6 bases, with 15 bases lying between them. The CDR3 has 15 amino acids. This CDR3 is CASSLLVGSRDTQYF. The CDR3 DNA is TGTGCCAGCAGTTTACTCGTCGGGAGTCGCGATACGCAGTATTTT.

This clonotype was observed once. V gene TRBV5-5 combines with J gene TRBJ1-5, with 10 bases fitting TRBD1. CDR3 length: 15 residues. Trimming took 4 bases from V and 4 from J; bases not matched to a gene: 5. Per the germline V gene, CDR1 is SGHKS and CDR2 is YYEKEE (reference sequence). The CDR3 coding sequence is TGTGCCAGCAGCCACGGACAGGGGGGTAATCAGCCCCAGCATTTT. Encoded protein: CASSHGQGGNQPQHF.

The CDR3: CAISESGRAIKSTVQETQYF. CDR3 DNA sequence: TGTGCCATCAGTGAGTCCGGCAGGGCGATAAAGTCCACTGTACAAGAGACCCAGTACTTC. This sequence joins TRBV10-3 and TRBJ2-5, with D perhaps TRBD1 (5 bases). Germline V CDR1 and CDR2: ENHRY, SYGVKD. The CDR3 consists of 20 residues. V was trimmed by 0 bases and J by 2 bases, leaving 25 bases between them.

This clonotype was detected a few times. V and J are TRBV5-1 and TRBJ1-6, with D tentatively TRBD1 (5 bases). The germline CDR1 and CDR2 sequences are SGHRS and YFSETQ. The CDR3 has 13 amino acids. The V end was cut by 4 bases, the J end by 10 bases, with 12 bases between. CDR3 residues: CASSPEGLSPLHF. In DNA, the CDR3 is TGCGCCAGCAGCCCGGAGGGACTCTCACCCCTCCACTTT.

The CDR3 DNA reads as TGTGCCAGCAGCTTAATGACAGGCAAATATAGCAATCAGCCCCAGCATTTT. Its protein product is CASSLMTGKYSNQPQHF. V gene TRBV7-8 combines with J gene TRBJ1-5, with a tentative D call TRBD1 (6 bases). This CDR3 is 17 amino acids long. V was clipped by 2 bases and J by 0 bases, with 14 bases between them. In germline, CDR1 is SGHVS, CDR2 FQNEAQ.

This clonotype was observed a few times. This chain uses TRBV4-3 with TRBJ2-2, with 8 bases fitting TRBD2. Trimming removed 0 bases from V and 5 bases from J; junction bases left unmatched: 8. Looked up from germline, CDR1 is LGHNA and CDR2 is YSLEER. This CDR3 is 17 amino acids long. In DNA form, the CDR3 reads TGCGCCAGCAGCCAAGAAGTAAGCGGGAGTGGGACCGGGGAGCTGTTTTTT. This sequence encodes CASSQEVSGSGTGELFF.

The chain couples TRBV7-2 to TRBJ2-7; 8 bases align to TRBD2. This CDR3 has 15 residues. Germline V lookup: CDR1 SGHTA, CDR2 FQGNSA. V lost 2 bases to trimming and J lost 4 bases; unmatched junction nucleotides: 7. The CDR3 protein is CASSLSAGAEYEQYF. The CDR3 DNA is TGTGCCAGCAGCTTATCAGCGGGGGCGGAATACGAGCAGTACTTC.

This clonotype was seen a handful of times. This chain links TRBV4-1 with TRBJ1-4; a possible D gene is TRBD1 (6 bases). Germline loops: CDR1 MGHRA, CDR2 YSYEKL. The CDR3 is 15 amino acids. V was clipped by 4 bases and J by 8 bases, with 17 bases between them. The DNA for the CDR3 is TGCGCCAGCAGCCGCATAGGACAGCCGGGGGAAAAACTGTTTTTT. It codes for CASSRIGQPGEKLFF.

The V gene is TRBV6-2 or TRBV6-3, the J gene TRBJ2-7; the D gene could be TRBD1 or TRBD2 (5 bases each). CDR3 length: 15 residues. The V and J ends lost 5 bases and 1 base respectively, with 15 bases between them. Germline lookup yields CDR1 MNHEY and CDR2 SVGEGT. The CDR3 sequence: CASSIAQGGSYEQYF. The CDR3, as DNA: TGTGCCAGCAGTATAGCGCAGGGTGGTTCCTACGAGCAGTACTTC.

This clonotype showed up just a few times. The chain combines TRBV7-3 with TRBJ1-2, with no clear D. From germline, CDR1 is SGHTA and CDR2 FQGTGA. V was trimmed by 2 bases and J by 3 bases, leaving 13 bases between them. The CDR3 is made up of 15 amino acids. CDR3 loop: CASSLEGGPYYGYTF. The CDR3 DNA sequence: TGTGCCAGCAGCTTAGAAGGAGGTCCGTACTATGGCTACACCTTC.

The V gene is TRBV20-1, the J gene TRBJ1-5; D perhaps matches TRBD1 (5 bases). Germline CDR1 and CDR2: DFQATT and SNEGSKA (reference sequence). V lost 3 bases and J lost 2, with 14 bases in between. The CDR3 is made up of 15 amino acids. CDR3 protein: CSARAGQGRNQPQHF. DNA of the CDR3: TGCAGTGCTAGGGCGGGTCAGGGTCGCAATCAGCCCCAGCATTTT.

On this clonotype: The germline gene is not matched at one end of the junction; a read error may be the cause. The chain has TRBV24-1 and TRBJ2-3; D is unclear. CDR3 size: 13 residues. Germline V lookup: CDR1 KGHDR, CDR2 SFDVKD. The CDR3 loop is CATSDLLVATKYF. As DNA, the CDR3 is TGTGCCACCAGTGATTTGCTCGTAGCTACGAAGTATTTT.

The sample holds a few counts of this clonotype. The chain employs TRBV5-5 and TRBJ2-7; 9 nucleotides agree with TRBD1. The CDR3 loop spans 16 amino acids. Losses at the gene ends were 3 bases for V and 4 bases for J; bases not matched to a gene: 11. Germline V gene sequence: CDR1 SGHKS, CDR2 YYEKEE (reference sequence). CDR3 DNA: TGTGCCAGCAGCTGGGGGGCGGACAGGGGAACATACGAGCAGTACTTC. Residues: CASSWGADRGTYEQYF.